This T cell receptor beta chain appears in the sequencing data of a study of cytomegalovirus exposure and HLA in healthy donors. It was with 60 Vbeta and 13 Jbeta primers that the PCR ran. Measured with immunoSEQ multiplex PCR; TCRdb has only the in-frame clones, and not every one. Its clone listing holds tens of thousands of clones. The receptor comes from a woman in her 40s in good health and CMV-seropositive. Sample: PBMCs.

CDR3 region: CAIRLAGGVVGANVLTF. The DNA for the CDR3 is TGTGCCATCAGACTAGCGGGAGGGGTGGTTGGGGCCAACGTCCTGACTTTC. The chain employs TRBV28 and TRBJ2-6, with 14 positions matching TRBD2. Germline CDR1 and CDR2: MDHEN and SYDVKM. The V gene end was trimmed by 10 bases and the J gene end by 3 bases; junction bases not matched to a gene: 8. CDR3 length: 17 residues.